The sequence of this TCR beta chain was determined in a study of T cell responses to AZD1222 COVID-19 vaccine (dated by TCRdb to the early 2020s). Context from the whole study: TCR sequencing covered 233 trial participants: around 210 given two doses of AZD1222 and 26 given two doses of MenACWY control vaccine. Enrollment into the trials was organized by age into subgroups of 18-55, 56-69 and 70-plus years, and those subgroups contained roughly 150, 30 and 60 TCR-sequenced participants, respectively.

The CDR3 regions of human TCRbeta chains were analyzed by immunosequencing. Per the source publication's procedure: Repertoire TCRs were checked for matches against a reference library of SARS-CoV-2-specific TCRs that had been generated using the MIRA antigen-specificity platform. Breadth was defined as the fraction of unique TCRs that were SARS-CoV-2-associated, and depth was defined as the fraction of total T cells that were SARS-CoV-2-associated. Using the MIRA data, every spike-specific TCR was mapped to the spike region that the TCR reacted to and assigned to either a CD4 or a CD8 class. Log10-transformed breadth and depth values were compared by one-way ANOVA with Sidak's multiple comparisons tests. The table comes from immuneACCESS by way of TCRdb, which keeps in-frame sequences with V and J called. Part of the clones is missing from these tables; in studies checked, under half for an unresolved V gene and the rest for unknown reasons. The DNA gave D and trimming, while V, J and clone size come from that table. This sample is represented by about 120,000 clones; about 88% of them were singletons. The ten largest make up roughly 3.1% of the sample.

Read against the paper, the sample's time point label means: about 28 days (+/-7) after the second vaccine dose. Because spike-specific TCR depth and breadth did not differ between the two schedules, AZD1222 recipients who got a second dose at roughly 4 weeks were pooled with those who got a second dose at roughly 12 weeks. Samples from vaccinated people were obtained from the UK trials COV001 and COV002, which included a single-blind randomized controlled phase 2/3 trial of AZD1222 (ChAdOx1 nCoV-19) in healthy adults. Trial participant PBMC samples were collected at day 0 and day 28 after the second dose for TCRbeta chain sequencing. The full study reports these points: Because no samples from the day 14 peak response were available, repertoires could be characterized only after the peak T cell response. After two AZD1222 doses, both the breadth and the depth of spike-specific TCRs were significantly higher than at day 0 and than in MenACWY recipients. Most participants were white British and females outnumbered males, and the authors suggested that clonal diversity may have been underestimated. CD4 TCRs associated with the vaccine covered the entire spike protein, and the dominant responses were in regions 160-218 and 743-854. Nearly half of unique spike-specific TCRs reportedly recognized epitopes outside regions mutated in the B.1.351 and B.1.1.7 variants. The 56-69-year group was small, and its depth increase did not reach significance, likely because of low power. Conclusions about previously exposed vaccinees are limited because only 6 or 7 AZD1222 recipients were SARS-CoV-2 seropositive at baseline.

About this clone: Its binding antigen is unknown. Base qualities are not at hand, and no much larger clone is one base apart.

The TCR comes from an adult who received the AZD1222 COVID-19 vaccine. The material sequenced was peripheral blood, taken 28 days after the second AZD1222 dose.

The CDR3 protein sequence reads: CASSRDRSGNTIYF. The nucleotide sequence reads as follows: TGTGCCAGCTCCCGTGACAGATCTGGAAACACCATATATTTT. The V and J genes are TRBV18 and TRBJ1-3; TRBD1 is a possible D gene, resting on 5 matching bases. CDR1 and CDR2 were assigned from the germline V gene as KGHSH and LQKENI. The cysteine opens and the phenylalanine closes a CDR3 of 14 amino acids. Only CDR3 DNA is held: 42 bases, read in frame from base 1. Trimming costs V 6 bases and J 1 base, and their ends lie 10 bases apart.